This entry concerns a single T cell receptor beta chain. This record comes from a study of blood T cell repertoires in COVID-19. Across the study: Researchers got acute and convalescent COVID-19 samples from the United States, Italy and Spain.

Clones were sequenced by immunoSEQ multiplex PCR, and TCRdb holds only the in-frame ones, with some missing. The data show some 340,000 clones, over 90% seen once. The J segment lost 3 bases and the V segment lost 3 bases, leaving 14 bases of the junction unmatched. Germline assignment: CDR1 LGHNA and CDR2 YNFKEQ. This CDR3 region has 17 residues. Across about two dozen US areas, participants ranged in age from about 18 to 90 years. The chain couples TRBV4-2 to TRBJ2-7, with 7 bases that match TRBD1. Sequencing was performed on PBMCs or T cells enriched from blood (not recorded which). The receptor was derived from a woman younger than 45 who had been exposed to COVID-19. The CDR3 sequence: CASSQGSGGPFGYEQYF. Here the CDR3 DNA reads TGTGCCAGCAGCCAGGGTTCAGGGGGTCCTTTTGGCTACGAGCAGTACTTC.